Sequencing of this T cell receptor (beta chain) was carried out in a study of CD8+ T cells in alopecia areata. Study summary: Treatment of the treated patients consisted of oral tofacitinib, 5 to 10 mg twice daily.

Turning to this clone: Its antigen remains unidentified.

Study-wide findings and caveats: Lesional scalp exceeded normal scalp in clonality, especially in alopecia totalis/universalis.

V shed 2 bases and J shed 6 bases, with 4 bases lying between them. From germline, CDR1 is MNHEY and CDR2 SVGAGI. CDR3 length: 11 residues. The authors extracted RNA and reverse transcribed it into cDNA as the sequencing template. Produced via immunoSEQ multiplex PCR; TCRdb's table is partial and in-frame only. The table records hundreds of thousands of clones, about two thirds of them present only once. Collection of lesional scalp punch biopsies and peripheral blood was performed in alopecia areata patients. The TCR comes from a human donor with alopecia areata. The material sequenced was CD4+ T cells sorted from blood, taken at week 0. The chain carries TRBV6-5 and TRBJ2-5; D remains unclear. In DNA, the CDR3 is TGTGCCAGCAGTTACGGGAAGACCCAGTACTTC. This translates into CASSYGKTQYF.